These 29 T cell receptor beta chains originate from one sample sequenced in a study of blood T cell repertoires in COVID-19. Profiled with immunoSEQ multiplex PCR; TCRdb holds only in-frame clones, not every one. Of under 150,000 clones in the sample, approximately 90% were seen once. What was sequenced was peripheral blood. All receptors come from a man between 65 and 79 years old with active COVID-19.

V gene TRBV12-3 or TRBV12-4 combines with J gene TRBJ2-2; 7 nucleotides match TRBD1. V lost 8 bases and J lost 6; bases outside the gene matches: 6. The CDR3 sequence is 13 residues long. The CDR3 DNA reads TGTGCCAGCGGGTCGACAGGGCCCGGGGAGCTGTTTTTT. This codes for CASGSTGPGELFF.

The chain joins TRBV27 to TRBJ2-3, with 7 bases matching TRBD2. V gave up 5 bases and J gave up 0 bases; unmatched junction bases: 17. Per the germline V gene, CDR1 is MNHEY and CDR2 is SMNVEV (reference sequence). This CDR3 region has 19 residues. The CDR3 here is CASSPSSSGSRTSTDTQYF. DNA for the CDR3: TGTGCCAGCAGTCCATCTTCTAGCGGCAGCCGAACTAGCACAGATACGCAGTATTTT.

The gene calls are TRBV5-1 and TRBJ2-7; 8 bases align to TRBD1. The CDR3 consists of 14 residues. Germline loops: CDR1 SGHRS, CDR2 YFSETQ. Trimming removed 2 bases from V and 4 bases from J; junction bases left unmatched: 5. CDR3: CASSFTGQVYEQYF. In nucleotides, the CDR3 is TGCGCCAGCAGCTTTACGGGACAGGTATACGAGCAGTACTTC.

This chain uses TRBV27 with TRBJ1-1, with D uncertain. In germline, CDR1 is MNHEY, CDR2 SMNVEV (reference sequence). CDR3 size: 13 residues. The V and J ends lost 5 bases and 4 bases respectively, with 11 bases between them. CDR3 region: CASSPRVGTEAFF. CDR3 bases: TGTGCCAGCAGTCCCCGGGTGGGCACTGAAGCTTTCTTT.

The chain links TRBV5-1 to TRBJ2-7; 11 positions agree with TRBD1. V was pared by 4 bases and J by 9 bases, with 9 bases of the junction left unmatched. This CDR3 spans 14 amino acids. Germline CDR1 SGHRS, CDR2 YFSETQ. The CDR3 loop is CASSAGDRGKGQYF. CDR3 bases: TGCGCCAGCAGCGCTGGGGACAGGGGGAAGGGGCAGTACTTC.

This clone appeared a few times. As DNA, the CDR3 is TGTGCCAGCAGTCCCGGACAGGGGAGTAGTGAAAAACTGTTTTTT. As protein: CASSPGQGSSEKLFF. The chain couples TRBV6-5 to TRBJ1-4; 9 bases line up with TRBD1. There are 15 residues in the CDR3. Germline V gene sequence: CDR1 MNHEY, CDR2 SVGAGI. V lost 5 bases and J lost 7; bases outside the gene matches: 8.

CDR3 loop: CASSPHGGGSPLHF. CDR3 DNA: TGTGCCAGCAGTCCGCACGGGGGGGGTTCACCCCTCCACTTT. The chain is built from TRBV6-5 and TRBJ1-6; possible D gene TRBD1, 5 bases. The CDR3 runs to 14 residues. Per the germline V gene, CDR1 is MNHEY and CDR2 is SVGAGI. V was pared by 5 bases and J by 9 bases, with 14 bases between.

The gene calls are TRBV6-5 and TRBJ1-5; D is unresolved. V was pared by 8 bases and J by 3 bases, with 11 bases between. This CDR3 is built from 13 residues. CDR1 and CDR2 from the germline V gene are MNHEY and SVGAGI. DNA of the CDR3: TGTGCCAGCGGCTCAGATTACAATCAGCCCCAGCATTTT. Translating gives CASGSDYNQPQHF.

The V gene is TRBV14, the J gene TRBJ1-1; 12 bases align to TRBD1. Germline CDR1 SGHDN, CDR2 FVKESK. The V and J ends lost 2 bases and 11 bases, in that order; junction bases with no gene match: 12. The CDR3 contains 16 residues. Here the CDR3 DNA reads TGTGCCAGCAGCCAATACCTTCCCGGGACAGGGGGCGATGCTTTCTTT. It yields the protein CASSQYLPGTGGDAFF.

The CDR3 reads CASSPRTSGGNEQFF. The CDR3 bases are TGTGCCAGCAGCCCCCGGACTAGCGGGGGCAATGAGCAGTTCTTC. The gene calls are TRBV5-4 and TRBJ2-1; 13 bases agree with TRBD2. Germline lookup yields CDR1 SGHNT and CDR2 YYREEE (reference sequence). Trimming took 4 bases from V and 6 from J; bases not matched to a gene: 4. The CDR3 is made up of 15 amino acids.

The CDR3 DNA reads as TGTGCCAGCAGCCAAGGGGACAGGGGTGAAAAACTGTTTTTT. It yields the protein CASSQGDRGEKLFF. V gene TRBV14 combines with J gene TRBJ1-4; TRBD1 matches 10 bases. The CDR3 is made up of 14 amino acids. Germline V gene sequence: CDR1 SGHDN, CDR2 FVKESK. V lost 1 base to trimming and J lost 7 bases; unmatched junction nucleotides: 0.

This clone appeared a few times. The chain uses TRBV6-5 and TRBJ2-7; the D gene is possibly TRBD1 (6 bases). Germline V gene data show CDR1 as MNHEY and CDR2 as SVGAGI. The V gene lost 5 bases and the J gene lost 0 bases, with 14 bases spanning the gap. The CDR3 spans 15 residues. The CDR3 reads CASSRRGSLSYEQYF. In nucleotides, the CDR3 is TGTGCCAGCAGTCGCAGGGGTTCCCTCTCCTACGAGCAGTACTTC.

The chain joins TRBV6-6 to TRBJ2-2; TRBD1 matches 8 bases. Looked up from germline, CDR1 is MNHNY and CDR2 is SVGAGI (reference sequence). The ends lost 5 bases at V and 5 bases at J; junction bases unmatched: 4. This CDR3 contains 14 residues. The CDR3 DNA reads as TGTGCCAGCAGTCCAGGGGGCAGAACCGGGGAGCTGTTTTTT. Its translation: CASSPGGRTGELFF.

This rearrangement joins TRBV6-2 or TRBV6-3 to TRBJ1-4; D unresolved. Germline V gene data show CDR1 as MNHEY and CDR2 as SVGEGT. The CDR3 contains 16 residues. The V gene lost 4 bases and the J gene lost 2 bases, with 14 bases spanning the gap. Written as DNA, the CDR3 is TGTGCCAGCAGTTCGGGCCGAACGGGGACTAATGAAAAACTGTTTTTT. It codes for CASSSGRTGTNEKLFF.

The chain carries TRBV28 and TRBJ2-3, with 12 bases that match TRBD2. Germline lookup yields CDR1 MDHEN and CDR2 SYDVKM. The CDR3 is 20 amino acids. Trimming took 2 bases from V and 3 from J; bases not matched to a gene: 15. The CDR3 here is CASSLAWSRRLAGVTDTQYF. The CDR3 DNA reads as TGTGCCAGCAGTTTAGCTTGGTCGCGACGACTAGCGGGAGTAACAGATACGCAGTATTTT.

This chain links TRBV5-1 with TRBJ2-5, with 11 bases that match TRBD2. This CDR3 is built from 16 residues. The trim removed 0 bases at V and 5 bases at J, leaving 6 bases unmatched. The V gene's germline CDR1 is SGHRS and CDR2 YFSETQ. The CDR3, as DNA: TGCGCCAGCAGCTTGGTAGCGGGAGGGCCGAAGGAGACCCAGTACTTC. Translation: CASSLVAGGPKETQYF.

The chain uses TRBV5-1 and TRBJ2-7; the match to TRBD1 covers 11 bases. J was trimmed by 7 bases and V by 4 bases; bases with no gene match: 7. The CDR3 length is 14 residues. Germline loops: CDR1 SGHRS, CDR2 YFSETQ. CDR3 sequence: CASSTRTGGGEQYF. The CDR3 DNA reads as TGCGCCAGCAGCACGCGGACAGGGGGCGGAGAGCAGTACTTC.

This clone was seen only once. The rearrangement uses TRBV5-5 and TRBJ2-7; TRBD1 is a possible D gene (5 bases). Germline loops: CDR1 SGHKS, CDR2 YYEKEE (reference sequence). The CDR3 is 14 residues long. V was cut by 0 bases and J by 2 bases, with 9 bases left in between. The CDR3 here is CASSLGQPPYEQYF. As DNA, the CDR3 is TGTGCCAGCAGCTTGGGACAGCCACCCTACGAGCAGTACTTC.

V and J are TRBV11-2 and TRBJ1-3, with D perhaps matching TRBD1 (6 bases). The V and J ends lost 5 bases and 0 bases respectively, with 11 bases between them. Germline CDR1 reads SGHAT; CDR2 reads FQNNGV. The CDR3 sequence is 15 residues long. In DNA, the CDR3 is TGTGCCAGCAGCCCTACAGGGTTCTCTGGAAACACCATATATTTT. Amino acid sequence: CASSPTGFSGNTIYF.

CDR3 coding DNA: TGCAGCGTAAAAACAGGGTCCGGGGCCAACGTCCTGACTTTC. Protein product: CSVKTGSGANVLTF. V and J are TRBV29-1 and TRBJ2-6, with a weak D call TRBD1 (6 bases). This CDR3 comprises 14 residues. Trimming removed 6 bases from V and 4 bases from J, with 13 bases in between. Germline CDR1 SQVTM, CDR2 ANQGSEA.

The chain links TRBV5-5 to TRBJ2-7; 12 bases are a match to TRBD2. The ends lost 4 bases at V and 1 base at J; junction bases unmatched: 6. The germline V gene has CDR1 SGHKS and CDR2 YYEKEE (reference sequence). The CDR3 has 16 amino acids. The CDR3 DNA reads as TGTGCCAGCAGCCTCCTACTAGCGGGAGGTTCCTACGAGCAGTACTTC. It is translated as CASSLLLAGGSYEQYF.

This clone was counted only a few times. J is TRBJ2-7 and V is TRBV27, with TRBD2 as a possible D gene (5 bases). This CDR3 has 16 amino acids. Between the trimmed V and J ends, which lost 5 bases and 0 bases, there was a span of 17 bases. In germline, CDR1 is MNHEY, CDR2 SMNVEV (reference sequence). The CDR3 loop is CASSPRVTGSSYEQYF. DNA of the CDR3: TGTGCCAGCAGTCCAAGGGTGACGGGGAGCTCCTACGAGCAGTACTTC.

The chain employs TRBV6-2 or TRBV6-3 and TRBJ2-1; tentatively, D is TRBD2 (5 bases). The CDR3 loop spans 16 amino acids. Trimming removed 0 bases from V and 3 bases from J, with 12 bases in between. Germline V CDR1 and CDR2: MNHEY, SVGEGT. In DNA form, the CDR3 reads TGTGCCAGCAGTTACTCGAGGCCAGCGGTCTACAATGAGCAGTTCTTC. Residues: CASSYSRPAVYNEQFF.

The rearrangement joins TRBV18 to TRBJ2-5; D may be TRBD2 (5 bases). With 4 bases removed from V and 2 bases from J, the gap between germline ends came to 11 bases. Per the germline V gene, CDR1 is KGHSH and CDR2 is LQKENI. This CDR3 has 14 amino acids. CDR3 amino acids: CASSLAIGQETQYF. The CDR3 DNA is TGTGCCAGCTCACTAGCGATTGGGCAAGAGACCCAGTACTTC.

The rearrangement joins TRBV6-4 to TRBJ2-3, with TRBD2 matching 13 bases. The V gene's germline CDR1 is MRHNA and CDR2 SNTAGT. This CDR3 is built from 19 residues. The V segment lost 10 bases and the J segment 1 base; nucleotides outside the gene matches: 17. The CDR3 DNA sequence: TGTGCCAACACCTATCCAGGACTAGCGGGAGTGGGGGGCACAGATACGCAGTATTTT. It translates to CANTYPGLAGVGGTDTQYF.

The rearrangement links TRBV28 to TRBJ2-6; D unclear. The length of the CDR3 is 15 residues. The V gene lost 5 bases and the J gene lost 0 bases, with 8 bases spanning the gap. Germline V gives CDR1 MDHEN, CDR2 SYDVKM. DNA for the CDR3: TGTGCCAGCAGTACGCCGAGCTCTGGGGCCAACGTCCTGACTTTC. Translation gives CASSTPSSGANVLTF.

The gene calls are TRBV11-2 and TRBJ2-1; D remains ambiguous. This CDR3 comprises 14 residues. Germline V gene data show CDR1 as SGHAT and CDR2 as FQNNGV. V gave up 1 base and J gave up 6 bases, with 10 bases separating them. In DNA form, the CDR3 reads TGTGCCAGCAGCTTAGCCTACCTCGGCAATGAGCAGTTCTTC. Amino acids: CASSLAYLGNEQFF.

The chain is built from TRBV29-1 and TRBJ1-6, with TRBD1 matching over 9 bases. The CDR3 consists of 18 residues. V gave up 6 bases and J gave up 0 bases; unmatched junction bases: 12. Germline assignment: CDR1 SQVTM and CDR2 ANQGSEA. Here the CDR3 DNA reads TGCAGCGTGGACAGGGGTCCCGACCTGAGCTCCTATAATTCACCCCTCCACTTT. It codes for CSVDRGPDLSSYNSPLHF.

This chain joins TRBV23-1 and TRBJ2-2; 8 bases align to TRBD1. TRBV23-1 is an open reading frame, and its role is uncertain. J was trimmed by 4 bases and V by 6 bases; bases with no gene match: 7. CDR3 length: 15 amino acids. The CDR3 bases are TGCGCCAGCAGCCCGACAGGGGTGAGCACCGGGGAGCTGTTTTTT. This sequence encodes CASSPTGVSTGELFF.